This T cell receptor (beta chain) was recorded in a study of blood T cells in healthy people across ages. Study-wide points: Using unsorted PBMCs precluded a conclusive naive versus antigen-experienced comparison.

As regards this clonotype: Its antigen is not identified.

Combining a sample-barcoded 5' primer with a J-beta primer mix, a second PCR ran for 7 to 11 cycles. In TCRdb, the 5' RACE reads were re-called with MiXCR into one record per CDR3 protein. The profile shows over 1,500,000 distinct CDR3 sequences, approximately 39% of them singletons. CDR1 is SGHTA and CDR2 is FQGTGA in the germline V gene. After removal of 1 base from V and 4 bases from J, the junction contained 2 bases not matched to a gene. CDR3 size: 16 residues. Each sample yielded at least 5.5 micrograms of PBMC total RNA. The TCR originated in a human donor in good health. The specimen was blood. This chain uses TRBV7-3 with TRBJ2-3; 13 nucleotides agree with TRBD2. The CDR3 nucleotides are TGTGCCAGCAGCTTAAGACTAGCGGGGGGCCCAGATACGCAGTATTTT. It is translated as CASSLRLAGGPDTQYF.